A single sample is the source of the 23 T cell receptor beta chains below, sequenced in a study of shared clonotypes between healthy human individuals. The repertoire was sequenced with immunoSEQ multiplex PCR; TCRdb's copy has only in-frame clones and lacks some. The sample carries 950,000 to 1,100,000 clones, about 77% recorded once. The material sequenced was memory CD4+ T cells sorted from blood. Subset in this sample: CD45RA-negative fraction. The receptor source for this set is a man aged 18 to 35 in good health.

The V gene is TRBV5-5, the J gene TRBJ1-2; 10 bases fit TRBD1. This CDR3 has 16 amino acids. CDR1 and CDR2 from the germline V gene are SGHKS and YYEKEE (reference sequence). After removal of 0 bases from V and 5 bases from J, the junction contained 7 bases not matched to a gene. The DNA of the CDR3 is TGTGCCAGCAGCTTGGACTCCGGGACAGGGGCGTATGGCTACACCTTC. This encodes CASSLDSGTGAYGYTF.

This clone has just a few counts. In DNA form, the CDR3 reads TGTGCCAGCGGCCGGACACTCACCGGGGAGCTGTTTTTT. This codes for CASGRTLTGELFF. The V and J genes are TRBV7-6 and TRBJ2-2, with D possibly TRBD1 on 5 matching bases. The CDR3 spans 13 residues. Germline V gene data show CDR1 as SGHVS and CDR2 as FNYEAQ. Trimming shortened V by 8 bases and J by 4 bases, and 11 bases separated the two germline ends.

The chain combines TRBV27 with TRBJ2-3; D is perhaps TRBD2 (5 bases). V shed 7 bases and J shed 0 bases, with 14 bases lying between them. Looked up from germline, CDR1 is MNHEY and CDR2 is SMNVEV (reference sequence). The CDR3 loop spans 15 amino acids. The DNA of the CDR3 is TGTGCCAGCAATTCCCGGGGAGCTAGCACAGATACGCAGTATTTT. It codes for CASNSRGASTDTQYF.

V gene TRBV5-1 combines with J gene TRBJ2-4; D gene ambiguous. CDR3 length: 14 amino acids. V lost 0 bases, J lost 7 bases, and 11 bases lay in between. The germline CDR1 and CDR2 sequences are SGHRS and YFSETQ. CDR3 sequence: CASSLGKVPNIQYF. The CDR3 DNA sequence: TGCGCCAGCAGCTTGGGGAAAGTCCCGAACATTCAGTACTTC. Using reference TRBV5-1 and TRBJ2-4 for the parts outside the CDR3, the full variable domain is KAGVTQTPRYLIKTRGQQVTLSCSPISGHRSVSWYQQTPGQGLQFLFEYFSETQRNKGNFPGRFSGRQFSNSRSEMNVSTLELGDSALYLCASSLGKVPNIQYFGAGTRLSVL.

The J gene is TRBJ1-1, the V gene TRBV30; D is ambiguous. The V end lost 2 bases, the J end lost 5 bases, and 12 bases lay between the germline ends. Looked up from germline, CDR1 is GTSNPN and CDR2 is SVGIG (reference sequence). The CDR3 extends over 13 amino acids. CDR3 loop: CAWSLTEGTEAFF. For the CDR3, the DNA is TGTGCCTGGAGTCTCACCGAGGGAACTGAAGCTTTCTTT.

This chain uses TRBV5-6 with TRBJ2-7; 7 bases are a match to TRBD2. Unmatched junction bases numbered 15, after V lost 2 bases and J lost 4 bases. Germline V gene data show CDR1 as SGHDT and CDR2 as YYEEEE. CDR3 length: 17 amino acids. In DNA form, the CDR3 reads TGTGCCAGCAGCTTTAAGCCCGGACTAGGGCTGGGGTACGAGCAGTACTTC. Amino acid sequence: CASSFKPGLGLGYEQYF.

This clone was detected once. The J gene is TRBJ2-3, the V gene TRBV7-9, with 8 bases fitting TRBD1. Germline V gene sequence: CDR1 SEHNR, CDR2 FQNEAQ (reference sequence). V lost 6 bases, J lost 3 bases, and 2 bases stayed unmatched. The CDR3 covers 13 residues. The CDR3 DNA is TGTGCCAGCAGTACAGGGGGGACAGATACGCAGTATTTT. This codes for CASSTGGTDTQYF.

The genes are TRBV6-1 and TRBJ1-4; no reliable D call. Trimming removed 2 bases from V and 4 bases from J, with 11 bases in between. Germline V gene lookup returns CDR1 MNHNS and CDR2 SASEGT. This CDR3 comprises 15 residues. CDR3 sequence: CASSERGLYNEKLFF. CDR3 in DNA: TGTGCCAGCAGTGAACGCGGATTATATAATGAAAAACTGTTTTTT.

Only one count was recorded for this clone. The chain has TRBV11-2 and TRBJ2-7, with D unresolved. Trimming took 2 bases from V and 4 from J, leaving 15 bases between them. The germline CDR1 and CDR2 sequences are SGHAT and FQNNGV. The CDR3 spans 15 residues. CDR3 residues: CASSLNAGGVYEQYF. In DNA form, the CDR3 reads TGTGCCAGCAGCTTAAACGCTGGCGGAGTTTACGAGCAGTACTTC.

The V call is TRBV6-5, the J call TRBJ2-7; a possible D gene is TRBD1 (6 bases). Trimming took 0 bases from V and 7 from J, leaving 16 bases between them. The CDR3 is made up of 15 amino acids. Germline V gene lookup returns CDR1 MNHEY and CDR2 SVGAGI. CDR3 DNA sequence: TGTGCCAGCAGTTACTCGTTGGGGGCGCCGGGGGAGCAGTACTTC. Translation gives CASSYSLGAPGEQYF.

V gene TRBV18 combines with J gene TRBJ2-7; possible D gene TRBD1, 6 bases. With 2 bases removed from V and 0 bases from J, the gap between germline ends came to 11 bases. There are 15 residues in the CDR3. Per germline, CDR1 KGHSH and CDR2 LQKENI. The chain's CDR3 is CASSPSGAGSYEQYF. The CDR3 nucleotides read TGTGCCAGCTCACCATCAGGGGCGGGCTCCTACGAGCAGTACTTC.

The CDR3 region has the DNA TGTGCCAGCAGCTCCGCTACAGGGGTTAATCAGCCCCAGCATTTT. Translated, it gives CASSSATGVNQPQHF. V is TRBV7-2 and J is TRBJ1-5; 7 bases map to TRBD1. From germline, CDR1 is SGHTA and CDR2 FQGNSA. This CDR3 spans 15 amino acids. Trimming at V came to 4 bases and at J to 4 bases, leaving 7 bases not matched to a gene.

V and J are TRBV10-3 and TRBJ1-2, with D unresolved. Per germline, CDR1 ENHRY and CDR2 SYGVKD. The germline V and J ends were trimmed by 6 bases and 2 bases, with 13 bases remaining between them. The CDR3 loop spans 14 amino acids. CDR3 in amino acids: CAIRRPSPNYGYTF. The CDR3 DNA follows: TGTGCCATCAGGAGACCTAGCCCGAACTATGGCTACACCTTC.

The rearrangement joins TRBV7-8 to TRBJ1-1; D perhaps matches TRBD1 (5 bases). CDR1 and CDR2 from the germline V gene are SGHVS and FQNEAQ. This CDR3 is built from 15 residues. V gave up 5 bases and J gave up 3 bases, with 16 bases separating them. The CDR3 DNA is TGTGCCAGCAGCCTCGGGGCAGGGTACGACACTGAAGCTTTCTTT. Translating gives CASSLGAGYDTEAFF.

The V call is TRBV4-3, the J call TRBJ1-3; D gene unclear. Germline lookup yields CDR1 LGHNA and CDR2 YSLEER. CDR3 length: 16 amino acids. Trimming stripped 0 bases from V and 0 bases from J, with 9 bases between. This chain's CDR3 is CASSQDHTYSGNTIYF. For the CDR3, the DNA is TGCGCCAGCAGCCAAGATCATACTTACTCTGGAAACACCATATATTTT.

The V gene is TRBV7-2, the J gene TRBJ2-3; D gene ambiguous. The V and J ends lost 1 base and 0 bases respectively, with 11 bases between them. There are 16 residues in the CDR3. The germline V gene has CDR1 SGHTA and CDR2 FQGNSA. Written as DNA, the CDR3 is TGTGCCAGCAGCTTAGGCCGGATGCCTAGCACAGATACGCAGTATTTT. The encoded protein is CASSLGRMPSTDTQYF.

CDR3 sequence reads: CASSSPGGNSGANVLTF. As DNA, the CDR3 is TGTGCCAGCAGCTCCCCCGGGGGGAACTCTGGGGCCAACGTCCTGACTTTC. The chain uses TRBV7-6 and TRBJ2-6; 7 nucleotides match TRBD2. This CDR3 has 17 amino acids. The ends lost 4 bases at V and 0 bases at J; junction bases unmatched: 6. Germline CDR1 reads SGHVS; CDR2 reads FNYEAQ.

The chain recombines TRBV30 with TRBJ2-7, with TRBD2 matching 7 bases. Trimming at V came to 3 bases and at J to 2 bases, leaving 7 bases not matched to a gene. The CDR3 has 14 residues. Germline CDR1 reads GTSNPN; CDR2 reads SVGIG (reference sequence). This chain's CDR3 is CAWRTGGVTYEQYF. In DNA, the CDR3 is TGTGCCTGGAGGACTGGGGGGGTGACCTACGAGCAGTACTTC.

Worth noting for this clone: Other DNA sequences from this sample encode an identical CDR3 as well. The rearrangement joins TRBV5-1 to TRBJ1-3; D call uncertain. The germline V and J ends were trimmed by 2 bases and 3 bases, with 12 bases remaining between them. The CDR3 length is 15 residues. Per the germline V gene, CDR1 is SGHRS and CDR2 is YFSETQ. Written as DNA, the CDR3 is TGCGCCAGCAGCTTTACGGGAGAGAGTGGAAACACCATATATTTT. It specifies CASSFTGESGNTIYF.

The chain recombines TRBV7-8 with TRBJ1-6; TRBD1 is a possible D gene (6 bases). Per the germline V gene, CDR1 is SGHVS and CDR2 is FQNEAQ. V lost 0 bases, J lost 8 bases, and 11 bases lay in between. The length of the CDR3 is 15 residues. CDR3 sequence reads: CASSLALPGDSPLHF. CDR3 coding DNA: TGTGCCAGCAGCTTAGCCCTCCCAGGGGATTCACCCCTCCACTTT.

This CDR3 reads CASSLVQGVNSPLHF. The CDR3 DNA is TGTGCCAGCAGCTTAGTGCAGGGAGTTAATTCACCCCTCCACTTT. The rearrangement uses TRBV7-2 and TRBJ1-6; D is possibly TRBD1 (5 bases). V was cut by 1 base and J by 6 bases, with 10 bases left in between. The germline gives CDR1 SGHTA, CDR2 FQGNSA. The CDR3 runs 15 residues.

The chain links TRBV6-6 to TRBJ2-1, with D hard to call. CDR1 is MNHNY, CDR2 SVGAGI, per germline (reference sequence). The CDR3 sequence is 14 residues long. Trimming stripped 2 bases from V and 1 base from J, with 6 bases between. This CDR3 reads CASSYGQSYNEQFF. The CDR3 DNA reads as TGTGCCAGCAGTTACGGGCAGTCCTACAATGAGCAGTTCTTC.

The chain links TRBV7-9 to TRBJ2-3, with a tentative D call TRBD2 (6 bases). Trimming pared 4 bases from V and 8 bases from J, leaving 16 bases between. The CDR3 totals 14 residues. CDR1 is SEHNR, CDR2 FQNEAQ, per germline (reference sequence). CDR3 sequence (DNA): TGTGCCAGCAGCTCCACTTCTAGCGTAGCTACGCAGTATTTT. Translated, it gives CASSSTSSVATQYF.